What follows are 30 T cell receptor beta chains derived from one specimen sequenced in a study of T cells in Graves' hyperthyroidism and ophthalmopathy. Researchers took RNA transcripts and amplified the TCR beta CDR3 regions from them. TCR CDR3 underwent first-round RT-PCR with the HTBI primer set. TCRdb reprocessed the multiplex PCR reads via MiXCR and lists one record per CDR3 protein. The sample contains a few hundred thousand distinct CDR3 sequences, roughly 15% of which appear only once. Source material: blood. These receptors were obtained from a woman aged 18-29 years with Graves' hyperthyroidism.

The table lists this clonotype with many counts. The V call is TRBV19, the J call TRBJ2-1; 7 nucleotides align to TRBD2. V lost 2 bases and J lost 6; bases outside the gene matches: 10. The CDR3 covers 16 residues. Germline V CDR1 and CDR2: LNHDA, SQIVND (reference sequence). The CDR3 DNA follows: TGTGCCAGTAGTATATCAGCGGGACCAACCGCCAATGAGCAGTTCTTC. This encodes CASSISAGPTANEQFF.

This clonotype appeared a few times. The gene calls are TRBV6-6 and TRBJ1-2; D is unclear. Germline assignment: CDR1 MNHNY and CDR2 SVGAGI (reference sequence). V gave up 0 bases and J gave up 7 bases, with 3 bases separating them. CDR3 length: 11 amino acids. In nucleotides, the CDR3 is TGTGCCAGCAGTTACTCGATTGGCTACACCTTC. This encodes CASSYSIGYTF.

This clonotype appeared many times. In nucleotides, the CDR3 is TGTGCCAGCAGTTTATTAGGGAATACGCAGTATTTT. Protein product: CASSLLGNTQYF. V is TRBV28 and J is TRBJ2-3, with D uncertain. Trimming stripped 1 base from V and 7 bases from J, with 6 bases between. The CDR3 is 12 amino acids. Germline lookup yields CDR1 MDHEN and CDR2 SYDVKM.

This clonotype was seen many times. The gene calls are TRBV11-2 and TRBJ2-5; D gene ambiguous. The germline CDR1 and CDR2 sequences are SGHAT and FQNNGV. The CDR3 sequence is 14 residues long. V was shortened by 1 base and J by 1 base, with 7 bases between the two germline ends. The DNA of the CDR3 is TGTGCCAGCAGCTTAGCCCAATTCCAAGAGACCCAGTACTTC. Translated, it gives CASSLAQFQETQYF.

As regards this clonotype: At one of its ends the junction is not consistent with the germline gene, which may arise from a read error. The chain couples TRBV7-7 to TRBJ2-7; the match to TRBD2 covers 13 bases. CDR1 and CDR2 (germline): SSHAT, FNYEAQ (reference sequence). The length of the CDR3 is 14 residues. As DNA, the CDR3 is TGTGCTAGCAGCTCGGGACTAGCGGGAAGCGAGCAGTACTTC. Its protein is CASSSGLAGSEQYF.

This rearrangement joins TRBV7-6 to TRBJ2-7; 8 nucleotides match TRBD1. The CDR3 length is 14 residues. Germline lookup yields CDR1 SGHVS and CDR2 FNYEAQ. J lost 4 bases, V lost 1 base, and 3 bases had no gene match. The CDR3 nucleotides are TGTGCCAGCAGCTTAGGGGGACAGGAATACGAGCAGTACTTC. This sequence encodes CASSLGGQEYEQYF. Complete variable domain (other parts from reference TRBV7-6 and TRBJ2-7): GAGVSQSPRYKVTKRGQDVALRCDPISGHVSLYWYRQALGQGPEFLTYFNYEAQQDKSGLPNDRFSAERPEGSISTLTIQRTEQRDSAMYRCASSLGGQEYEQYFGPGTRLTVT.

This clonotype was observed at least ten times. This chain connects TRBV28 to TRBJ1-1; D may be TRBD1 (5 bases). Trimming left V 3 bases short and J 1 base short, with 9 bases between. The germline gives CDR1 MDHEN, CDR2 SYDVKM. The CDR3 covers 14 residues. CDR3 loop: CASSFQGENTEAFF. The CDR3 region has the DNA TGTGCCAGCAGTTTTCAGGGCGAGAACACTGAAGCTTTCTTT.

A few counts support this clonotype. This chain connects TRBV6-1 to TRBJ2-1, with TRBD2 as a possible D gene (5 bases). Trimming took 5 bases from V and 9 from J, leaving 11 bases between them. In germline, CDR1 is MNHNS, CDR2 SASEGT. This CDR3 contains 12 residues. The CDR3 DNA follows: TGTGCCAGCAGTTATGAGGGATTTGAGCAGTTCTTC. This sequence encodes CASSYEGFEQFF.

This clonotype was counted at least ten times. The chain has TRBV12-3 or TRBV12-4 and TRBJ2-1; 10 bases line up with TRBD2. V shed 5 bases and J 10 bases; nucleotides not matched to a gene: 11. This CDR3 is 15 amino acids long. The CDR3 here is CASSETAGGRREQFF. The CDR3 region has the DNA TGTGCCAGCAGTGAAACAGCGGGAGGGCGCAGAGAGCAGTTCTTC.

This clonotype has just one count. A much larger clone differs from this one at a single base, so this may be a read error. This chain uses TRBV3-1 with TRBJ2-1; no clear D gene. The CDR3 consists of 13 residues. Trimming stripped 0 bases from V and 12 bases from J, with 12 bases between. Germline CDR1 is LGHDT and CDR2 is YNNKEL (reference sequence). The CDR3, as DNA: TGTGCCAGCAGCCAAGACCTCTTGAGGTCGCAGTTCTTC. This gives the protein CASSQDLLRSQFF.

This clonotype turned up a few times. J is TRBJ1-2 and V is TRBV12-3 or TRBV12-4; D is unresolved. V lost 1 base, J lost 4 bases, and 13 bases lay in between. This CDR3 has 15 residues. CDR3 coding DNA: TGTGCCAGCAGTTTAGAACCCCCTGTAGCCTATGGCTACACCTTC. Translating it yields CASSLEPPVAYGYTF.

This sequence joins TRBV20-1 and TRBJ2-7; 8 nucleotides agree with TRBD2. Germline-derived CDR1 and CDR2 are DFQATT and SNEGSKA (reference sequence). This CDR3 is 14 amino acids long. V dropped 5 bases and J dropped 2; count of bases not matched to a gene: 8. CDR3 coding DNA: TGCAGTGCTCTGGTCCCGGGGGGGACCTACGAGCAGTACTTC. Amino acids: CSALVPGGTYEQYF.

The V and J genes are TRBV7-9 and TRBJ1-3; tentatively, D is TRBD1 (6 bases). The germline gives CDR1 SEHNR, CDR2 FQNEAQ (reference sequence). V was pared by 3 bases and J by 0 bases, with 9 bases between. The CDR3 is 15 amino acids. The CDR3 loop reads CASSFKQGSGNTIYF. CDR3 nucleotides: TGTGCCAGCAGCTTCAAACAGGGCTCTGGAAACACCATATATTTT.

This clonotype was detected ten times or more. The V and J genes are TRBV7-9 and TRBJ2-7; the D gene is possibly TRBD2 (5 bases). Germline V CDR1 and CDR2: SEHNR, FQNEAQ (reference sequence). The length of the CDR3 is 13 residues. The V end was cut by 5 bases, the J end by 0 bases, with 8 bases between. The chain's CDR3 is CASSRTHSYEQYF. In DNA form, the CDR3 reads TGTGCCAGCAGCCGGACTCACTCCTACGAGCAGTACTTC.

This chain joins TRBV5-6 and TRBJ1-2; tentative D call: TRBD1 (5 bases). Germline V gene sequence: CDR1 SGHDT, CDR2 YYEEEE. The CDR3 spans 14 residues. Trimming stripped 4 bases from V and 5 bases from J, with 15 bases between. This CDR3 is CASSVAQGWYGYTF. CDR3 bases: TGTGCCAGCAGCGTCGCCCAGGGTTGGTATGGCTACACCTTC. The variable domain in full, with the rest retrieved from reference TRBV5-6 and TRBJ1-2, is DAGVTQSPTHLIKTRGQQVTLRCSPKSGHDTVSWYQQALGQGPQFIFQYYEEEERQRGNFPDRFSGHQFPNYSSELNVNALLLGDSALYLCASSVAQGWYGYTFGSGTRLTVV.

This clonotype was seen at least ten times. The chain employs TRBV6-1 and TRBJ2-3; 9 nucleotides match TRBD1. J lost 1 base, V lost 5 bases, and 10 bases had no gene match. Germline values: CDR1 MNHNS, CDR2 SASEGT. This CDR3 is 17 amino acids long. The DNA for the CDR3 is TGTGCCAGCAGTCCACCCCCTGGGACAGGGCGCACAGATACGCAGTATTTT. Translation: CASSPPPGTGRTDTQYF.

This clonotype was observed at least ten times. The chain is built from TRBV7-8 and TRBJ2-1; D may be TRBD1 or TRBD2 (6 bases each). The ends were cut back, 1 base at V and 8 bases at J, with 12 bases in the middle. Looked up from germline, CDR1 is SGHVS and CDR2 is FQNEAQ. This CDR3 is 14 amino acids long. The CDR3 sequence: CASSLVTGAYEQFF. In nucleotides, the CDR3 is TGTGCCAGCAGCTTAGTTACGGGGGCATATGAGCAGTTCTTC.

This clonotype was detected many times. The chain carries TRBV24-1 and TRBJ2-5; D might be TRBD2 (7 bases). The V end was cut by 3 bases, the J end by 4 bases, with 11 bases between. The CDR3 has 14 residues. Germline CDR1 and CDR2: KGHDR and SFDVKD. The CDR3 spells CATSDMGGGETQYF. CDR3 DNA: TGTGCCACCAGTGATATGGGAGGGGGAGAGACCCAGTACTTC.

This clonotype was seen repeatedly, ten times or more. The rearrangement links TRBV7-9 to TRBJ2-5; possible D gene TRBD2, 5 bases. With 0 bases removed from V and 9 bases from J, the gap between germline ends came to 11 bases. CDR1 is SEHNR and CDR2 is FQNEAQ in the germline V gene (reference sequence). This CDR3 is built from 13 residues. CDR3 region: CASSLAEAGAQYF. For the CDR3, the DNA is TGTGCCAGCAGCTTAGCGGAGGCGGGCGCCCAGTACTTC.

This clonotype was recorded a few times. This rearrangement joins TRBV6-1 to TRBJ1-1; D gene uncertain. Germline lookup yields CDR1 MNHNS and CDR2 SASEGT. The CDR3 totals 12 residues. V was clipped by 6 bases and J by 5 bases, with 10 bases between them. The CDR3 DNA reads as TGTGCCAGCAGGAACGTTGGAACTGAAGCTTTCTTT. Its translation: CASRNVGTEAFF.

The gene calls are TRBV4-1 and TRBJ2-1; no clear D gene. The CDR3 runs 17 residues. Looked up from germline, CDR1 is MGHRA and CDR2 is YSYEKL. Deletions cut 4 bases from V and 0 bases from J, with 16 bases between. The CDR3 region is CASSPAPHSLSYNEQFF. Here the CDR3 DNA reads TGCGCCAGCAGCCCCGCCCCACACTCCCTCTCCTACAATGAGCAGTTCTTC.

The rearrangement joins TRBV4-3 to TRBJ1-2, with 10 bases identical to TRBD1. Germline trimming cut 4 bases from V and 7 bases from J; bases unmatched to any gene: 6. Germline V gene lookup returns CDR1 LGHNA and CDR2 YSLEER. The CDR3 sequence is 14 residues long. The CDR3: CASSRDRGEGGYTF. The CDR3 DNA reads as TGCGCCAGCAGCCGGGACAGGGGAGAGGGTGGCTACACCTTC.

For this clonotype: A read error may be the cause here, since a much bigger clone is one base away. This likely comes from a read error, as the CDR3 has no conserved phenylalanine or tryptophan at its end. CDR3 residues: CASSFDRDLYNEQFL. The CDR3 region has the DNA TGTGCCAGCAGCTTCGACAGAGACCTCTACAATGAGCAGTTCCTC. The chain couples TRBV7-2 to TRBJ2-1; possibly TRBD1 for D (5 bases). V was shortened by 3 bases and J by 3 bases, with 12 bases between the two germline ends. The CDR3 contains 15 residues. CDR1 SGHTA and CDR2 FQGNSA come from the germline V gene.

This clonotype was seen many times. V and J are TRBV6-1 and TRBJ2-3; 9 nucleotides agree with TRBD2. Germline values: CDR1 MNHNS, CDR2 SASEGT. V trimming: 10 bases; J trimming: 4 bases; junction bases outside the gene matches: 15. The CDR3 is 16 amino acids. The DNA for the CDR3 is TGTGCCACCACGGAGACGGGGGCTAGCGGGGCAGATACGCAGTATTTT. It encodes CATTETGASGADTQYF.

The table lists this clonotype with many counts. The chain employs TRBV9 and TRBJ2-2, with D perhaps TRBD1 (5 bases). The CDR3 is 14 amino acids. Germline assignment: CDR1 SGDLS and CDR2 YYNGEE. The V and J ends lost 3 bases and 2 bases respectively, with 8 bases between them. CDR3 sequence reads: CASSADSNTGELFF. The DNA of the CDR3 is TGTGCCAGCAGCGCCGACAGCAACACCGGGGAGCTGTTTTTT. Full variable domain (remainder filled in from reference TRBV9 and TRBJ2-2): DSGVTQTPKHLITATGQRVTLRCSPRSGDLSVYWYQQSLDQGLQFLIQYYNGEERAKGNILERFSAQQFPDLHSELNLSSLELGDSALYFCASSADSNTGELFFGEGSRLTVL.

This clonotype was observed many times. The V gene is TRBV3-1, the J gene TRBJ1-4; D unresolved. CDR3 length: 15 amino acids. Germline CDR1 and CDR2: LGHDT and YNNKEL (reference sequence). Trimming shortened V by 4 bases and J by 4 bases, and 13 bases separated the two germline ends. CDR3 DNA sequence: TGTGCCAGCAGCCCCCAAGGAGAGAGTAATGAAAAACTGTTTTTT. It yields the protein CASSPQGESNEKLFF.

V and J are TRBV5-4 and TRBJ2-2, with D possibly being TRBD1 or TRBD2 (5 bases each). The germline V and J ends were trimmed by 4 bases and 2 bases, with 15 bases remaining between them. The germline gives CDR1 SGHNT, CDR2 YYREEE (reference sequence). The CDR3 covers 16 residues. The CDR3 sequence: CASSPGGTANTGELFF. CDR3 bases: TGTGCCAGCAGCCCTGGGGGTACGGCCAACACCGGGGAGCTGTTTTTT. The full variable domain, in which reference TRBV5-4 and TRBJ2-2 provide the parts outside the CDR3, is ETGVTQSPTHLIKTRGQQVTLRCSSQSGHNTVSWYQQALGQGPQFIFQYYREEENGRGNFPPRFSGLQFPNYSSELNVNALELDDSALYLCASSPGGTANTGELFFGEGSRLTVL.

This clonotype was observed at least ten times. The chain combines TRBV12-3 or TRBV12-4 with TRBJ2-7; D is ambiguous. The length of the CDR3 is 13 residues. Between the trimmed V and J ends, which lost 5 bases and 6 bases, there was a span of 14 bases. The CDR3 coding sequence is TGTGCCAGCAGTCCGAGTCAACGAGGCGAGCAGTACTTC. Amino acids: CASSPSQRGEQYF.

Only a few counts were recorded for this clonotype. The gene calls are TRBV12-3 or TRBV12-4 and TRBJ1-2, with D possibly being TRBD1 (5 bases). V lost 5 bases to trimming and J lost 2 bases, with 15 bases between them. This CDR3 comprises 15 residues. The CDR3 sequence: CASSPAGTANYGYTF. The CDR3 DNA follows: TGTGCCAGCAGTCCAGCCGGGACGGCCAACTATGGCTACACCTTC.

Ten or more counts support this clonotype. This sequence joins TRBV29-1 and TRBJ2-5; 7 bases align to TRBD2. CDR1 SQVTM and CDR2 ANQGSEA come from the germline V gene. V lost 3 bases and J lost 5; bases outside the gene matches: 3. This CDR3 region has 12 residues. CDR3 sequence reads: CSVDDGGETQYF. The DNA for the CDR3 is TGCAGCGTTGATGACGGGGGGGAGACCCAGTACTTC.